Presented here are 13 T cell receptor beta chains from one specimen sequenced in a study of regulatory T cells in long-lasting Graves disease (dated by TCRdb to about 2021). Library preparation employed multiplex PCR. Sequencer: Illumina HiSeq 4000. To build TCR beta libraries, CDR3 regions were amplified by Arm-PCR using iRepertoire HTBI primers. TCRdb passed the public sequencing reads through fastp at Q25 and MiXCR, retaining productive beta sequences. Under each unique CDR3 protein, matching rows form one entry showing the most common genes and DNA. The sample contains hundreds of thousands of distinct CDR3 sequences, less than 20% of them found a single time. The top ten hold about 10% of the sample. Explained via the paper, the time point label denotes: newly diagnosed GD, antithyroid drugs for less than 3 months. For both TCR sequencing and RNA sequencing, RNA was extracted from PBMCs in TRIzol.

The same data also went into a second study, on T cells in Graves' hyperthyroidism and ophthalmopathy.

The source was peripheral blood mononuclear cells (PBMCs), collected at new diagnosis, from a patient treated with antithyroid drugs. These receptors came from a woman aged 25 to 45 with Graves disease. Donor details come from another sample of the same person, matched by shared clones.

This clonotype was picked up many times. The V and J genes are TRBV30 and TRBJ1-2, with 12 nucleotides matching TRBD1. J was trimmed by 6 bases and V by 4 bases; bases with no gene match: 12. The CDR3 is 16 residues long. Germline CDR1 is GTSNPN and CDR2 is SVGIG (reference sequence). CDR3 sequence: CAWTGTGGEKRNGYTF. In nucleotides, the CDR3 is TGTGCCTGGACCGGGACAGGGGGCGAGAAGAGGAATGGCTACACCTTC.

The V call is TRBV20-1, the J call TRBJ1-5, with D unclear. Deletions cut 1 base from V and 1 base from J, with 11 bases between. The CDR3 is made up of 15 amino acids. Germline V gives CDR1 DFQATT, CDR2 SNEGSKA (reference sequence). CDR3 amino acids: CSARVFRGSNQPQHF. The DNA of the CDR3 is TGCAGTGCTAGAGTATTCCGCGGGAGCAATCAGCCCCAGCATTTT.

The CDR3 is CATSRGRGSEQFF. The CDR3 region has the DNA TGTGCCACCTCTAGAGGGAGAGGTAGTGAGCAGTTCTTC. The genes are TRBV6-2 or TRBV6-3 and TRBJ2-1; weak D call: TRBD2 (5 bases). This CDR3 is built from 13 residues. Germline V gene lookup returns CDR1 MNHEY and CDR2 SVGEGT. Between the trimmed V and J ends, which lost 10 bases and 9 bases, there was a span of 19 bases.

The table lists this clonotype with a few counts. The rearrangement uses TRBV20-1 and TRBJ1-5; D unclear. Germline V gene lookup returns CDR1 DFQATT and CDR2 SNEGSKA (reference sequence). The V end was cut by 3 bases, the J end by 6 bases, with 6 bases between. The CDR3 length is 11 residues. The CDR3 DNA reads as TGCAGTGCTAGCGACGGTCAGCCCCAGCATTTT. Amino acid sequence: CSASDGQPQHF.

This clonotype was found many times. The V and J genes are TRBV3-1 and TRBJ2-1, with a tentative D call TRBD2 (6 bases). The ends were cut back, 0 bases at V and 11 bases at J, with 14 bases in the middle. The CDR3 spans 14 residues. Germline V gene lookup returns CDR1 LGHDT and CDR2 YNNKEL (reference sequence). The CDR3 region is CASSQEVGRDQQFF. Here the CDR3 DNA reads TGTGCCAGCAGCCAAGAGGTTGGGCGGGATCAGCAGTTCTTC.

V is TRBV10-2 and J is TRBJ2-7; D ambiguous. Germline V gene lookup returns CDR1 WSHSY and CDR2 SAAADI. This CDR3 comprises 11 residues. The V gene lost 4 bases and the J gene lost 7 bases, with 8 bases spanning the gap. The CDR3 nucleotides read TGCGCCAGCAGTGGAGGACGGGAGCAGTACTTC. This translates into CASSGGREQYF.

The chain recombines TRBV18 with TRBJ2-1, with D uncertain. Germline loops: CDR1 KGHSH, CDR2 LQKENI. Trimming stripped 0 bases from V and 2 bases from J, with 8 bases between. This CDR3 has 15 amino acids. The CDR3 coding sequence is TGTGCCAGCTCACCACCCCCCATTCCCTACAATGAGCAGTTCTTC. Its protein is CASSPPPIPYNEQFF.

This clonotype was counted many times. The chain is built from TRBV2 and TRBJ2-7; 11 bases line up with TRBD2. Germline CDR1 reads SNHLY; CDR2 reads FYNNEI. This CDR3 spans 18 amino acids. With 3 bases clipped from V and 2 bases from J, the junction kept 12 bases outside the gene matches. CDR3 nucleotide sequence: TGTGCCAGCAGTGATGCCAGGCGAACTAGCGGGAGAACCTACGAGCAGTACTTC. This translates into CASSDARRTSGRTYEQYF.

The chain links TRBV20-1 to TRBJ2-1; 12 bases match TRBD2. Unmatched junction bases numbered 13, after V lost 6 bases and J lost 4 bases. Looked up from germline, CDR1 is DFQATT and CDR2 is SNEGSKA (reference sequence). This CDR3 is built from 17 residues. The CDR3 here is CSAKKPGTSGFYNEQFF. DNA of the CDR3: TGCAGTGCCAAAAAGCCCGGGACTAGCGGGTTTTACAATGAGCAGTTCTTC.

A few counts support this clonotype. The V gene is TRBV19, the J gene TRBJ2-1; tentatively, D is TRBD2 (5 bases). The V gene lost 5 bases and the J gene lost 0 bases, with 17 bases spanning the gap. This CDR3 contains 17 residues. CDR1 is LNHDA, CDR2 SQIVND, per germline (reference sequence). The CDR3 region has the DNA TGTGCCAGTAGTGTCTTGACTATCCCCCGCTCCTACAATGAGCAGTTCTTC. This encodes CASSVLTIPRSYNEQFF.

This clonotype was seen a few times. The V and J genes are TRBV29-1 and TRBJ2-7; TRBD1 aligns across 8 bases. V lost 7 bases to trimming and J lost 12 bases; unmatched junction nucleotides: 14. CDR1 is SQVTM and CDR2 is ANQGSEA in the germline V gene. The CDR3 spans 12 residues. The CDR3 here is CSATDRASGSYF. The DNA of the CDR3 is TGCAGCGCCACGGACAGGGCCAGCGGCTCGTACTTC.

In this sample, this clonotype turned up many times. The V and J genes are TRBV2 and TRBJ2-3, with a tentative D call TRBD2 (5 bases). The CDR3 consists of 13 residues. The germline V and J ends were trimmed by 8 bases and 7 bases, with 16 bases remaining between them. CDR1 SNHLY and CDR2 FYNNEI come from the germline V gene. The CDR3 nucleotides read TGTGCCAGCGGGAGTTCCCGGTCTAATACGCAGTATTTT. Translated, it gives CASGSSRSNTQYF.

This clonotype was recorded at least ten times. J is TRBJ2-3 and V is TRBV11-1, with 7 bases lining up with TRBD2. Trimming took 6 bases from V and 4 from J; bases not matched to a gene: 7. Germline V lookup: CDR1 SGHAT, CDR2 FQDESV (reference sequence). This CDR3 has 14 amino acids. CDR3 DNA sequence: TGTGCCAGCAGTACTGGGGGGGGACCAGATACGCAGTATTTT. It yields the protein CASSTGGGPDTQYF.